The 32 T cell receptor beta chains in this list originate from one sample, sequenced in a study of CD4 T cells in relation to SARS-CoV-2 and coronaviruses. Their cognate antigens are unknown. Only in-frame clones appear in the TCRdb table, and some are missing; sequencing was by immunoSEQ multiplex PCR. The sample records some 40,000 clones, over 75% being singletons. Sequenced input: memory CD4+ T cells from PBMCs, cultured in vitro. The origin of the receptors is an adult with COVID-19.

The table lists this clone with a count of one. The chain carries TRBV10-2 and TRBJ2-1; the D gene is possibly TRBD2 (6 bases). With 3 bases removed from V and 0 bases from J, the gap between germline ends came to 18 bases. CDR3 length: 18 residues. CDR1 and CDR2 from the germline V gene are WSHSY and SAAADI. The CDR3 loop is CASSDGGKTRSSYNEQFF. In nucleotides, the CDR3 is TGCGCCAGCAGTGACGGCGGGAAAACCCGAAGCTCCTACAATGAGCAGTTCTTC.

This clone was picked up one time. This chain connects TRBV5-1 to TRBJ2-1; TRBD2 aligns across 8 bases. The CDR3 sequence is 15 residues long. Germline assignment: CDR1 SGHRS and CDR2 YFSETQ. V lost 4 bases and J lost 4; bases outside the gene matches: 7. CDR3 in DNA: TGCGCCAGCAGCGCGACTAGCGTTAGTTACAATGAGCAGTTCTTC. Residues: CASSATSVSYNEQFF.

The chain joins TRBV12-3 or TRBV12-4 to TRBJ1-6, with a possible D match to TRBD1 (5 bases). CDR3 length equals 13 residues. Trimming took off 7 bases at V and 7 bases at J, with 11 bases between the two ends. The CDR3 spells CASKPGANSPLHF. Written as DNA, the CDR3 is TGTGCCAGCAAACCTGGGGCAAATTCACCCCTCCACTTT.

The chain uses TRBV18 and TRBJ2-1; the D gene is possibly TRBD2 (5 bases). With 7 bases removed from V and 9 bases from J, the gap between germline ends came to 16 bases. The CDR3 has 13 amino acids. CDR1 and CDR2 from the germline V gene are KGHSH and LQKENI. The DNA for the CDR3 is TGTGCCAGCTTAACTAGTAGGATAGGTGAGCAGTTCTTC. Translated: CASLTSRIGEQFF.

The chain recombines TRBV6-5 with TRBJ1-2; 8 bases match TRBD1. J was trimmed by 7 bases and V by 6 bases; bases with no gene match: 10. From germline, CDR1 is MNHEY and CDR2 SVGAGI. CDR3 size: 14 residues. The CDR3 sequence is CASSLDRGLGGYTF. The CDR3 nucleotides read TGTGCCAGCAGCCTCGACAGGGGTCTTGGTGGCTACACCTTC.

The rearrangement joins TRBV2 to TRBJ2-7; 10 nucleotides match TRBD2. The CDR3 contains 15 residues. CDR1 SNHLY and CDR2 FYNNEI come from the germline V gene. Losses at the gene ends were 4 bases for V and 5 bases for J; bases not matched to a gene: 8. DNA for the CDR3: TGTGCCAGCAGTGGAGAAGCGGGAGGGCCGGACGAGCAGTACTTC. Its translation is CASSGEAGGPDEQYF.

The CDR3 is CASSFSRSSYEQYF. CDR3 sequence (DNA): TGTGCCAGCAGCTTCTCTAGGAGCTCCTACGAGCAGTACTTC. The chain links TRBV7-2 to TRBJ2-7; no clear D gene. Germline CDR1 is SGHTA and CDR2 is FQGNSA. The V and J ends lost 3 bases and 0 bases respectively, with 9 bases between them. The length of the CDR3 is 14 residues.

The genes are TRBV7-9 and TRBJ1-1, with 8 bases aligning to TRBD1. CDR3 length: 14 amino acids. V shed 4 bases and J 2 bases; nucleotides not matched to a gene: 3. Germline V gives CDR1 SEHNR, CDR2 FQNEAQ (reference sequence). CDR3 nucleotide sequence: TGTGCCAGCAGCTCCGGGACAGGAAACACTGAAGCTTTCTTT. Encoded protein: CASSSGTGNTEAFF.

J is TRBJ2-1 and V is TRBV11-2; 7 bases are shared with TRBD2. CDR1 and CDR2 (germline): SGHAT, FQNNGV. V lost 2 bases, J lost 6 bases, and 10 bases stayed unmatched. The CDR3 is 16 amino acids. The CDR3 bases are TGTGCCAGCAGCTTACTCGCGGGAGAGGGGCTCAATGAGCAGTTCTTC. As protein: CASSLLAGEGLNEQFF.

The genes are TRBV12-3 or TRBV12-4 and TRBJ2-7; D is uncertain. The CDR3 sequence is 13 residues long. V lost 3 bases, J lost 3 bases, and 9 bases lay in between. In DNA, the CDR3 is TGTGCCAGCAGTTTGAACATAAACTACGAGCAGTACTTC. Protein sequence: CASSLNINYEQYF.

The chain carries TRBV2 and TRBJ1-5, with TRBD1 matching 7 bases. The germline V gene has CDR1 SNHLY and CDR2 FYNNEI. The length of the CDR3 is 15 residues. J was trimmed by 0 bases and V by 5 bases; bases with no gene match: 4. The CDR3 region is CASSRQGVSNQPQHF. The DNA for the CDR3 is TGTGCCAGCAGTCGACAGGGAGTTAGCAATCAGCCCCAGCATTTT.

The chain links TRBV10-3 to TRBJ1-4; 8 positions match TRBD1. V dropped 10 bases and J dropped 4; count of bases not matched to a gene: 5. CDR3 length equals 13 residues. In germline, CDR1 is ENHRY, CDR2 SYGVKD. The CDR3 DNA reads TGTGCCACGGGCGACAGGGGTAATGAAAAACTGTTTTTT. It translates to CATGDRGNEKLFF.

This clone was detected only once. This chain joins TRBV2 and TRBJ2-3, with D possibly matching TRBD2 (5 bases). CDR1 and CDR2 from the germline V gene are SNHLY and FYNNEI. V was cut by 5 bases and J by 3 bases, with 15 bases left in between. The CDR3 spans 15 residues. The CDR3 region is CASSWTFLETDTQYF. In DNA form, the CDR3 reads TGTGCCAGCAGTTGGACTTTTTTGGAGACAGATACGCAGTATTTT.

The V gene is TRBV6-5, the J gene TRBJ2-2, with D uncertain. The CDR3 length is 12 residues. Looked up from germline, CDR1 is MNHEY and CDR2 is SVGAGI. V lost 6 bases and J 7 bases, leaving 9 bases between the germline ends. The CDR3 DNA reads TGTGCCAGCAGAAGTCTGAACGGGGAGCTGTTTTTT. Protein: CASRSLNGELFF.

The rearrangement links TRBV5-4 to TRBJ2-3; 7 nucleotides align to TRBD2. The V segment lost 5 bases and the J segment 2 bases; nucleotides outside the gene matches: 2. CDR1 and CDR2 from the germline V gene are SGHNT and YYREEE (reference sequence). This CDR3 contains 13 residues. The CDR3 bases are TGTGCCAGCAGGCGGGGGAACACAGATACGCAGTATTTT. Translating it yields CASRRGNTDTQYF.

This chain links TRBV11-2 with TRBJ1-1; TRBD1 matches at 9 bases. In germline, CDR1 is SGHAT, CDR2 FQNNGV. V dropped 3 bases and J dropped 5; count of bases not matched to a gene: 7. This CDR3 spans 15 amino acids. Here the CDR3 reads CASSFTGGEGTEAFF. The CDR3 DNA sequence: TGTGCCAGCAGCTTCACAGGGGGCGAAGGGACTGAAGCTTTCTTT. Full variable domain (missing parts from reference TRBV11-2 and TRBJ1-1): EAGVAQSPRYKIIEKRQSVAFWCNPISGHATLYWYQQILGQGPKLLIQFQNNGVVDDSQLPKDRFSAERLKGVDSTLKIQPAKLEDSAVYLCASSFTGGEGTEAFFGQGTRLTVV.

As regards this clone: This same CDR3 is encoded by further DNA sequences in the sample. The genes are TRBV11-2 and TRBJ1-1; D call uncertain. This CDR3 spans 13 amino acids. Germline V gene data show CDR1 as SGHAT and CDR2 as FQNNGV. The V gene lost 0 bases and the J gene lost 1 base, with 3 bases spanning the gap. The CDR3 region has the DNA TGTGCCAGCAGCTTAGAAGGGAACACTGAAGCTTTCTTT. Translation gives CASSLEGNTEAFF.

The V and J genes are TRBV12-2 and TRBJ2-1; no DNA check was done on the table's D call, TRBD1. TRBV12-2 is termed a pseudogene. There are 15 residues in the CDR3. The DNA for the CDR3 is TGTGCAAGTCGCTTGAGGGCAAGGGACATCTATGAGCAGTTCTTC. Protein product: CASRLRARDIYEQFF.

The chain employs TRBV28 and TRBJ2-1; 7 nucleotides align to TRBD2. This CDR3 comprises 16 residues. V lost 6 bases, J lost 4 bases, and 12 bases stayed unmatched. Germline values: CDR1 MDHEN, CDR2 SYDVKM. For the CDR3, the DNA is TGTGCCAGCAGGCGAGCGGGAACCCCCACATACAATGAGCAGTTCTTC. Translation: CASRRAGTPTYNEQFF.

This sequence joins TRBV9 and TRBJ1-1, with D uncertain. V lost 1 base, J lost 0 bases, and 10 bases lay in between. The CDR3 runs 15 residues. The germline V gene encodes CDR1 SGDLS and CDR2 YYNGEE. DNA of the CDR3: TGTGCCAGCAGCGTATCGACGGTACTGAACACTGAAGCTTTCTTT. Its protein product is CASSVSTVLNTEAFF. Together with reference TRBV9 and TRBJ1-1, the CDR3 gives the full variable domain: DSGVTQTPKHLITATGQRVTLRCSPRSGDLSVYWYQQSLDQGLQFLIQYYNGEERAKGNILERFSAQQFPDLHSELNLSSLELGDSALYFCASSVSTVLNTEAFFGQGTRLTVV.

The J gene is TRBJ1-6, the V gene TRBV3-1 (or the pseudogene TRBV3-2); D is ambiguous. The CDR3 runs 12 residues. The ends were cut back, 1 base at V and 8 bases at J, with 3 bases in the middle. Germline values: CDR1 LGHDT, CDR2 YNNKEL (reference sequence). CDR3 amino acids: CASSQGHSPLHF. DNA for the CDR3: TGTGCCAGCAGCCAAGGACATTCACCCCTCCACTTT.

The chain has TRBV28 and TRBJ1-5; D not certain. V was clipped by 1 base and J by 9 bases, with 7 bases between them. The CDR3 covers 12 residues. From germline, CDR1 is MDHEN and CDR2 SYDVKM. The CDR3 reads CASSLSGGPQHF. The CDR3 DNA follows: TGTGCCAGCAGTTTATCGGGAGGGCCCCAGCATTTT.

The gene calls are TRBV30 and TRBJ2-1; TRBD2 matches 7 bases. Trimming removed 0 bases from V and 9 bases from J; junction bases left unmatched: 2. The germline gives CDR1 GTSNPN, CDR2 SVGIG (reference sequence). The CDR3 is 12 residues long. CDR3 DNA: TGTGCCTGGAGTGTAGGGAGGGGTGAGCAGTTCTTC. Protein: CAWSVGRGEQFF.

The genes are TRBV7-9 and TRBJ2-2, with 9 bases fitting TRBD1. The V gene end was trimmed by 3 bases and the J gene end by 8 bases; junction bases not matched to a gene: 7. The CDR3 has 15 residues. CDR1 SEHNR and CDR2 FQNEAQ come from the germline V gene (reference sequence). CDR3 in DNA: TGTGCCAGCAGCTTTGGAGGGACAGGGTCAGGGGAGCTGTTTTTT. Translation gives CASSFGGTGSGELFF. Drawing the rest from reference TRBV7-9 and TRBJ2-2, the complete variable domain is DTGVSQNPRHKITKRGQNVTFRCDPISEHNRLYWYRQTLGQGPEFLTYFQNEAQLEKSRLLSDRFSAERPKGSFSTLEIQRTEQGDSAMYLCASSFGGTGSGELFFGEGSRLTVL.

A few counts support this clone. The chain is built from TRBV5-8 and TRBJ2-2; D is tentatively TRBD1 or TRBD2 (6 bases each). CDR1 SGHTS and CDR2 YDEGEE come from the germline V gene. V was cut by 0 bases and J by 10 bases, with 10 bases left in between. The CDR3 runs 13 residues. The CDR3 is CASSLVGGVELFF. The CDR3 coding sequence is TGTGCCAGCAGCTTGGTCGGGGGCGTGGAGCTGTTTTTT.

V is TRBV2 and J is TRBJ2-1, with a tentative D call TRBD2 (6 bases). V was clipped by 5 bases and J by 0 bases, with 11 bases between them. CDR1 SNHLY and CDR2 FYNNEI come from the germline V gene. This CDR3 spans 15 amino acids. CDR3 DNA: TGTGCCAGCAGTCTAGCGTACAGCTCCTACAATGAGCAGTTCTTC. It encodes CASSLAYSSYNEQFF. Based on the CDR3 plus reference TRBV2 and TRBJ2-1, the full variable domain is EPEVTQTPSHQVTQMGQEVILRCVPISNHLYFYWYRQILGQKVEFLVSFYNNEISEKSEIFDDQFSVERPDGSNFTLKIRSTKLEDSAMYFCASSLAYSSYNEQFFGPGTRLTVL.

The chain has TRBV29-1 and TRBJ2-5; TRBD1 matches 9 bases. This CDR3 is 14 amino acids long. Germline V CDR1 and CDR2: SQVTM, ANQGSEA. V shed 5 bases, J shed 2 bases, and the junction held 6 bases outside the gene matches. The CDR3 sequence is CSVTRQGVQETQYF. The CDR3 DNA follows: TGCAGCGTTACCCGACAGGGGGTTCAAGAGACCCAGTACTTC.

The V gene is TRBV7-9, the J gene TRBJ2-1, with 8 bases that match TRBD1. Germline V gives CDR1 SEHNR, CDR2 FQNEAQ (reference sequence). V dropped 3 bases and J dropped 8; count of bases not matched to a gene: 3. The CDR3 is 13 amino acids. The DNA of the CDR3 is TGTGCCAGCAGCTTGACAGGGGTCGATGAGCAGTTCTTC. This gives the protein CASSLTGVDEQFF.

The chain couples TRBV4-1 to TRBJ2-3; 8 nucleotides align to TRBD2. CDR1 is MGHRA and CDR2 is YSYEKL in the germline V gene. The J segment lost 4 bases and the V segment lost 0 bases, leaving 9 bases of the junction unmatched. This CDR3 region has 17 residues. CDR3: CASSQEGNSGVADTQYF. CDR3 coding DNA: TGCGCCAGCAGCCAAGAGGGGAATAGCGGGGTGGCAGATACGCAGTATTTT.

The chain has TRBV7-8 and TRBJ2-7; D not resolved. Germline CDR1 SGHVS, CDR2 FQNEAQ. The V and J ends lost 4 bases and 11 bases respectively, with 18 bases between them. This CDR3 is 13 amino acids long. The CDR3 DNA is TGTGCCAGCAGCTCCGGGTCCCTCGATGGGGAGTACTTC. Protein sequence: CASSSGSLDGEYF.

This clone was counted once. V gene TRBV3-1 (or the pseudogene TRBV3-2) combines with J gene TRBJ2-2; D perhaps matches TRBD1 (5 bases). V was shortened by 4 bases and J by 6 bases, with 12 bases between the two germline ends. This CDR3 region has 14 residues. Per the germline V gene, CDR1 is LGHDT and CDR2 is YNNKEL (reference sequence). The CDR3 coding sequence is TGTGCCAGCAGCCTTCCAGGGTACCCCGGGGAGCTGTTTTTT. Encoded protein: CASSLPGYPGELFF.

This clone was found once. V is TRBV11-2 and J is TRBJ2-6; D gene ambiguous. CDR3 length: 14 residues. V was clipped by 5 bases and J by 1 base, with 6 bases between them. Germline CDR1 and CDR2: SGHAT and FQNNGV. The CDR3 loop reads CASSVRSGANVLTF. The CDR3, as DNA: TGTGCCAGCAGCGTGCGTTCTGGGGCCAACGTCCTGACTTTC.